The clone carrying this TCR beta chain was seen a single time. The assay was immunoSEQ multiplex PCR, and TCRdb's table has in-frame clones only and misses some. The top ten clones hold approximately 10% of a sample with about 140,000 clones, around 90% of them seen once. The data stem from a study of control samples from healthy donors and cancer patients. The sequenced material came from blood. The clonotype originates from a man aged 25-45 years in good health.

CDR3 in amino acids: CASSSGAGVETQYF. The CDR3 region has the DNA TGTGCCAGCAGCTCCGGGGCAGGGGTGGAGACCCAGTACTTC. The genes are TRBV7-2 and TRBJ2-5; D might be TRBD1 (6 bases). The V and J ends lost 4 bases and 5 bases respectively, with 14 bases between them. The CDR3 runs 14 residues. Germline V lookup: CDR1 SGHTA, CDR2 FQGNSA.